Listed below are T cell receptor beta chains from one sample, sequenced in a study of cytomegalovirus exposure and HLA in healthy donors. Sequencing used immunoSEQ multiplex PCR; TCRdb keeps in-frame clones, though not all of them. The table includes some 150,000 clones, 65% to 85% detected once. The source material was PBMCs. These receptors all stem from a young woman in good health and CMV-seronegative. CDR3s include the opening cysteine and the closing phenylalanine or tryptophan. Each record gives: V gene, clone size, J gene, D gene, CDR3 DNA, CDR3 protein. A D gene is named only where the DNA matches it firmly. Not every row has a clone size; where given, it reads once, few, many or a size class.

v_call: TRBV6-5
clone_size: NA
j_call: TRBJ1-1
d_call: TRBD1
cdr3_nt: TGTGCCAGCAGTTTATACCCGGGACAGGGGCGGGAAGCTTTCTTT
cdr3_aa: CASSLYPGQGREAFF

v_call: TRBV6-1
clone_size: NA
j_call: TRBJ1-1
d_call: NA
cdr3_nt: TGTGCCAGCTCTATTCGGCGACAGAACACTGAAGCTTTCTTT
cdr3_aa: CASSIRRQNTEAFF

v_call: TRBV5-1
clone_size: NA
j_call: TRBJ1-2
d_call: NA
cdr3_nt: TGCGCCAGCAGCTCTGTCCGGGACATTTCATCTAACTATGGCTACACCTTC
cdr3_aa: CASSSVRDISSNYGYTF

v_call: TRBV28
clone_size: NA
j_call: TRBJ2-3
d_call: TRBD1
cdr3_nt: TGTGCCAGCAGTGCGGGACAGGGGAATACAGATACGCAGTATTTT
cdr3_aa: CASSAGQGNTDTQYF

v_call: TRBV6-6
clone_size: NA
j_call: TRBJ2-3
d_call: TRBD2
cdr3_nt: TGTGCCAGCACCCCGGGACTAGGGGAAACAGATACGCAGTATTTT
cdr3_aa: CASTPGLGETDTQYF

v_call: TRBV7-9
clone_size: few
j_call: TRBJ2-7
d_call: TRBD1
cdr3_nt: TGTGCCAGCAGCTCCGGTAGTGTATGGCAGGGGGCCGACGAGCAGTACTTC
cdr3_aa: CASSSGSVWQGADEQYF

v_call: TRBV5-1
clone_size: NA
j_call: TRBJ2-3
d_call: TRBD2
cdr3_nt: TGCGCCAGCAGCTCGACCACGGGGGGGAGCACAGATACGCAGTATTTT
cdr3_aa: CASSSTTGGSTDTQYF

v_call: TRBV6-8
clone_size: once
j_call: TRBJ2-1
d_call: NA
cdr3_nt: TGTGCCAGCAGTTACGCGATCCTTTCTGTACCCCCAGGGGTCAATGAGCAGTTCTTC
cdr3_aa: CASSYAILSVPPGVNEQFF

v_call: TRBV6-1
clone_size: NA
j_call: TRBJ2-5
d_call: TRBD1
cdr3_nt: TGTGCCAGCACCCTGACAGGGAAAGAGACCCAGTACTTC
cdr3_aa: CASTLTGKETQYF

v_call: TRBV7-9
clone_size: NA
j_call: TRBJ2-5
d_call: NA
cdr3_nt: TGTGCCAGCAGCTTAGCGTCAGGGCGTGGGGAGACCCAGTACTTC
cdr3_aa: CASSLASGRGETQYF

v_call: TRBV7-2
clone_size: few
j_call: TRBJ2-7
d_call: TRBD2
cdr3_nt: TGTGCCAGCAGCTTAGTAGCGGGAACGGGCTACGAGCAGTACTTC
cdr3_aa: CASSLVAGTGYEQYF

v_call: TRBV11-1
clone_size: few
j_call: TRBJ1-1
d_call: NA
cdr3_nt: TGTGCCAGCAGCTTAGAGGTCGGAGTGAACACTGAAGCTTTCTTT
cdr3_aa: CASSLEVGVNTEAFF

v_call: TRBV13
clone_size: NA
j_call: TRBJ2-2
d_call: NA
cdr3_nt: TGTGCCAGCAGCCTAGGGGGACTTAACACCGGGGAGCTGTTTTTT
cdr3_aa: CASSLGGLNTGELFF

v_call: TRBV25-1
clone_size: NA
j_call: TRBJ1-6
d_call: NA
cdr3_nt: TGTGCCAGCATAGAGGGGGGGTTTGGCAATTCACCCCTCCACTTT
cdr3_aa: CASIEGGFGNSPLHF

v_call: TRBV5-1
clone_size: few
j_call: TRBJ1-4
d_call: NA
cdr3_nt: TGCGCCAGCAGCTTAAACAGGCCTAATGAAAAACTGTTTTTT
cdr3_aa: CASSLNRPNEKLFF

v_call: TRBV27
clone_size: NA
j_call: TRBJ1-2
d_call: TRBD1
cdr3_nt: TGTGCCAGCAGTACGCCGGGACAGGGGATAAACGGCTACACCTTC
cdr3_aa: CASSTPGQGINGYTF

v_call: TRBV2
clone_size: NA
j_call: TRBJ2-7
d_call: NA
cdr3_nt: TGTGCCAGCGCCAGGGAGTGGGGGGACTCCTACGAGCAGTACTTC
cdr3_aa: CASAREWGDSYEQYF

v_call: TRBV9
clone_size: NA
j_call: TRBJ2-5
d_call: TRBD1
cdr3_nt: TGTGCCAGCAGCGCAGTACGCCCGGGACAGGGACGGGAGACCCAGTACTTC
cdr3_aa: CASSAVRPGQGRETQYF

v_call: TRBV5-1
clone_size: NA
j_call: TRBJ1-1
d_call: TRBD1
cdr3_nt: TGCGCCAGCTGTACAGGGGGTGGGACTGAAGCTTTCTTT
cdr3_aa: CASCTGGGTEAFF

v_call: TRBV13
clone_size: NA
j_call: TRBJ2-2
d_call: NA
cdr3_nt: TGTGCCAGCGCATTCGGAACGGCTACTACTAACACCGGGGAGCTGTTTTTT
cdr3_aa: CASAFGTATTNTGELFF

v_call: TRBV5-5
clone_size: NA
j_call: TRBJ1-1
d_call: NA
cdr3_nt: TGTGCCAGCAGCTATGGGGGGACTGAAGCTTTCTTT
cdr3_aa: CASSYGGTEAFF

v_call: TRBV4-2
clone_size: once
j_call: TRBJ2-5
d_call: TRBD2
cdr3_nt: TGTGCCAGCAGCCAAGGGTTCCGGACTAGCGGGGGAGGGGCCCAGTACTTC
cdr3_aa: CASSQGFRTSGGGAQYF

v_call: TRBV7-2
clone_size: once
j_call: TRBJ2-7
d_call: TRBD2
cdr3_nt: TGTGCCAGCAGCCCCCGGGGGAGGGGCGGCTACGAGCAGTACTTC
cdr3_aa: CASSPRGRGGYEQYF

v_call: TRBV4-1
clone_size: once
j_call: TRBJ1-3
d_call: TRBD1
cdr3_nt: TGCGCCAGCAGCCAACCTACGGACAGGTCTGGAAACACCATATATTTT
cdr3_aa: CASSQPTDRSGNTIYF

v_call: TRBV7-2
clone_size: few
j_call: TRBJ1-1
d_call: NA
cdr3_nt: TGTGCCAGCAGCTTAAGTTTAGGGGTGAACACTGAAGCTTTCTTT
cdr3_aa: CASSLSLGVNTEAFF

v_call: TRBV9
clone_size: NA
j_call: TRBJ2-3
d_call: TRBD2
cdr3_nt: TGTGCCAGCAGCGTAGCTTCCCGGGGGGGAACAGATACGCAGTATTTT
cdr3_aa: CASSVASRGGTDTQYF

v_call: TRBV6-1
clone_size: NA
j_call: TRBJ1-6
d_call: NA
cdr3_nt: TGTGCCACTCAGGCATCTTATAATTCACCCCTCCACTTT
cdr3_aa: CATQASYNSPLHF

v_call: TRBV11-2
clone_size: NA
j_call: TRBJ2-1
d_call: NA
cdr3_nt: TGTGCCAGCAGTCACGGTCGCGATGAGCAGTTCTTC
cdr3_aa: CASSHGRDEQFF

v_call: TRBV6-1
clone_size: few
j_call: TRBJ2-5
d_call: NA
cdr3_nt: TGTGCCAGCAGCCCAGACTGGGAGGCCCAGTACTTC
cdr3_aa: CASSPDWEAQYF

v_call: TRBV6-5
clone_size: once
j_call: TRBJ2-5
d_call: TRBD1
cdr3_nt: TGTGCCAGCAGTCAGCTTGGGACAGGGAAGACCCAGTACTTC
cdr3_aa: CASSQLGTGKTQYF